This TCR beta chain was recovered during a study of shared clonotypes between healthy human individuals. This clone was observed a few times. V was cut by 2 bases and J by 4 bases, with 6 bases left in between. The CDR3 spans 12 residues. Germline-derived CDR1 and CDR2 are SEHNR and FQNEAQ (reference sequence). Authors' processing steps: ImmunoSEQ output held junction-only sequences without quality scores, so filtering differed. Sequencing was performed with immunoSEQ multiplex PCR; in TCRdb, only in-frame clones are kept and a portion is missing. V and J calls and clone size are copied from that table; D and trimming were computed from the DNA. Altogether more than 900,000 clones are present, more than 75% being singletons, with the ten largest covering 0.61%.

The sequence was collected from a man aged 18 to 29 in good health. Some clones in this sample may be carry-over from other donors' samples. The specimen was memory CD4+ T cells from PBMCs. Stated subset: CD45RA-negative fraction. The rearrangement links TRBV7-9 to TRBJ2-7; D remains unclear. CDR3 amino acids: CASSLNGYEQYF. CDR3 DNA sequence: TGTGCCAGCAGCTTAAACGGGTACGAGCAGTACTTC. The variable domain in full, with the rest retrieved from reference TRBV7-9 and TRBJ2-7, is DTGVSQNPRHKITKRGQNVTFRCDPISEHNRLYWYRQTLGQGPEFLTYFQNEAQLEKSRLLSDRFSAERPKGSFSTLEIQRTEQGDSAMYLCASSLNGYEQYFGPGTRLTVT.